What follows is one T cell receptor (beta chain) and its context. The sample belongs to a study of sequential checkpoint blockade in melanoma. Whole-study context: Patients were randomized 1:1 to nivolumab-then-ipilimumab or ipilimumab-then-nivolumab first-line.

The germline V gene has CDR1 SGHVS and CDR2 FQNEAQ. The CDR3 totals 14 residues. Losses at the gene ends were 5 bases for V and 1 base for J; bases not matched to a gene: 5. TCRdb's table, derived via immunoSEQ multiplex PCR, lists solely in-frame clones and lacks some. This table holds 30,000 to 35,000 clones, about four fifths found once. The treatment denotes: randomized to nivolumab then ipilimumab (arm A) or the reverse (arm B). Sorted cells were live CD3+CD8+, lacking CD19 and CD56, from PBMCs. This chain connects TRBV7-8 to TRBJ2-7; 7 bases map to TRBD1. This specimen was CD8+ T cells sorted from blood (inferred from file names), taken from a patient given nivolumab and ipilimumab in sequence. The TCR originated in a human donor with melanoma. This CDR3 is CASSKPGQSYEQYF. The CDR3 DNA reads TGTGCCAGCAGCAAACCGGGACAGTCCTACGAGCAGTACTTC.